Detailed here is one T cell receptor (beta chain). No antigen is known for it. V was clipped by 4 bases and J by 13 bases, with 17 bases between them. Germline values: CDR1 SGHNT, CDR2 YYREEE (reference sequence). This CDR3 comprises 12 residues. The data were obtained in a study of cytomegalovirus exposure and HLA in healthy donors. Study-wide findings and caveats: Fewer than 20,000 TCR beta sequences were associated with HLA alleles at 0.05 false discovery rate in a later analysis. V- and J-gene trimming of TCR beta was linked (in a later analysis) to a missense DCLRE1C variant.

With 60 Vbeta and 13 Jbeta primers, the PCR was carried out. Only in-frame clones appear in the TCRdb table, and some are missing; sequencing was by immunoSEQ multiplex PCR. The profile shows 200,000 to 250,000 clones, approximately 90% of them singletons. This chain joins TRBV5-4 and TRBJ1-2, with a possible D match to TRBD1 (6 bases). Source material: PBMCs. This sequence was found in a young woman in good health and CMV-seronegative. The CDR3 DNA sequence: TGTGCCAGCAGCCCCGGTGTCCGGGACACCACCTTC. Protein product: CASSPGVRDTTF. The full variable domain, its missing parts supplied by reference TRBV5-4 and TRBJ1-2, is ETGVTQSPTHLIKTRGQQVTLRCSSQSGHNTVSWYQQALGQGPQFIFQYYREEENGRGNFPPRFSGLQFPNYSSELNVNALELDDSALYLCASSPGVRDTTFGSGTRLTVV.